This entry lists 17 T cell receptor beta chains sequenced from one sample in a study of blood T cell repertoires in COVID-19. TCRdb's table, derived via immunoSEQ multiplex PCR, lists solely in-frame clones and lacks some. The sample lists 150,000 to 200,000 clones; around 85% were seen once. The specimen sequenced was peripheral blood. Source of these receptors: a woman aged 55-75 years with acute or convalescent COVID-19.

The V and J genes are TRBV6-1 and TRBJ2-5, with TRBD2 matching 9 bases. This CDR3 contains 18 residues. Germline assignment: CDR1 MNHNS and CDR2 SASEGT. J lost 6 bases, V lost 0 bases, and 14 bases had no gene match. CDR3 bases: TGTGCCAGCAGTGAAGCGCATTTTTTGCGGGAGGGCCGAAAGACCCAGTACTTC. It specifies CASSEAHFLREGRKTQYF.

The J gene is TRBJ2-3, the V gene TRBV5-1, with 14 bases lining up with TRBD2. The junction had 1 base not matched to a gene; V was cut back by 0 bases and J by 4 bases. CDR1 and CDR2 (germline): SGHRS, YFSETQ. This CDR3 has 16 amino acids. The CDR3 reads CASSLGLAGGADTQYF. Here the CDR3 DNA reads TGCGCCAGCAGCTTGGGACTAGCGGGAGGGGCAGATACGCAGTATTTT.

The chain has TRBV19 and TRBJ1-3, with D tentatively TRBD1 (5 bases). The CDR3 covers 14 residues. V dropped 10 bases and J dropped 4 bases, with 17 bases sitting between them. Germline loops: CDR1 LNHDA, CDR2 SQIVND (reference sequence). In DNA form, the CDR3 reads TGTGCCACCTTCGACAGCGCCCGAGGAAACACCATATATTTT. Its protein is CATFDSARGNTIYF.

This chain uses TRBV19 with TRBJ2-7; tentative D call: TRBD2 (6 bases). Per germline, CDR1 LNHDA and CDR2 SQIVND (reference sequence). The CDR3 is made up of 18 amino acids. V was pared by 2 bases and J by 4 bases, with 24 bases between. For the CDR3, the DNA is TGTGCCAGTAGTATAAAGCACGGGGGAAGGCTTTTCGAGTACGAGCAGTACTTC. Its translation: CASSIKHGGRLFEYEQYF.

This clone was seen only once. CDR3 amino acids: CASSLPTGMASTDTQYF. CDR3 coding DNA: TGTGCCAGCTCACTCCCGACAGGGATGGCTTCTACAGATACGCAGTATTTT. The chain carries TRBV18 and TRBJ2-3, with 7 bases identical to TRBD1. This CDR3 has 17 residues. CDR1 and CDR2 (germline): KGHSH, LQKENI. V shed 4 bases and J 3 bases; nucleotides not matched to a gene: 13.

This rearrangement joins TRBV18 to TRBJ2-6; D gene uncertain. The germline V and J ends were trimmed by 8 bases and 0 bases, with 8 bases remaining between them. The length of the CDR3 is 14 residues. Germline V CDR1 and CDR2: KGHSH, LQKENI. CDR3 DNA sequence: TGTGCCAGCCGTTTTTTCTCTGGGGCCAACGTCCTGACTTTC. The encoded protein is CASRFFSGANVLTF.

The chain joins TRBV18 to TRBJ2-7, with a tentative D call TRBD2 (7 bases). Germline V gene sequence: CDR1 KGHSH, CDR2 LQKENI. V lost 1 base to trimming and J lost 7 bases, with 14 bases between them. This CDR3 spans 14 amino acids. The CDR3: CASSPLREGGEQYF. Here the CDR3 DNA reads TGTGCCAGCTCACCACTGAGGGAGGGGGGTGAGCAGTACTTC. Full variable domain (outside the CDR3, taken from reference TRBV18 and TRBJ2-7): NAGVMQNPRHLVRRRGQEARLRCSPMKGHSHVYWYRQLPEEGLKFMVYLQKENIIDESGMPKERFSAEFPKEGPSILRIQQVVRGDSAAYFCASSPLREGGEQYFGPGTRLTVT.

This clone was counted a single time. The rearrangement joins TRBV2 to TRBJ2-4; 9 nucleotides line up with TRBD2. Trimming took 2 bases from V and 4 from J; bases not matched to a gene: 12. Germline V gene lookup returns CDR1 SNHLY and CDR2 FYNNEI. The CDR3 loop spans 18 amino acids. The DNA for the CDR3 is TGTGCCAGCAGTGAAATTAAGGTCCTAGCGGGATTTAAAAACATTCAGTACTTC. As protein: CASSEIKVLAGFKNIQYF.

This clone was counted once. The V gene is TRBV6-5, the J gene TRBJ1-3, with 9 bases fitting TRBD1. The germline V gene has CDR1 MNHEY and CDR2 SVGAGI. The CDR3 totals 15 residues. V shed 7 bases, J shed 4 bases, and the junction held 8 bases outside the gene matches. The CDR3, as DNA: TGTGCCAGCAAGACCACAGGGGGCCGGGGAAACACCATATATTTT. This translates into CASKTTGGRGNTIYF.

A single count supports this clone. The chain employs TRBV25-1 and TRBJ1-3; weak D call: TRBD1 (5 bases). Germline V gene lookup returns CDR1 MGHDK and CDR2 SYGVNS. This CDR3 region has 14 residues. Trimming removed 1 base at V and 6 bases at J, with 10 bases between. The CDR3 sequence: CASSESGRENTIYF. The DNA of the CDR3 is TGTGCCAGCAGTGAATCGGGCAGGGAAAACACCATATATTTT. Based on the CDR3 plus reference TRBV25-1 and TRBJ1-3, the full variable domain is EADIYQTPRYLVIGTGKKITLECSQTMGHDKMYWYQQDPGMELHLIHYSYGVNSTEKGDLSSESTVSRIRTEHFPLTLESARPSHTSQYLCASSESGRENTIYFGEGSWLTVV.

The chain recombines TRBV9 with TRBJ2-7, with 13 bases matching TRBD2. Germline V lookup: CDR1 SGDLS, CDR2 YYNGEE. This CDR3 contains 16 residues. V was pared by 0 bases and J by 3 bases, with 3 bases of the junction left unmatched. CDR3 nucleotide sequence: TGTGCCAGCAGCGTAGCAGGACTAGCGGGGGACTACGAGCAGTACTTC. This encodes CASSVAGLAGDYEQYF.

CDR3: CASSSPGQGARGEAFF. The CDR3 region has the DNA TGTGCCAGCAGTTCACCGGGACAGGGGGCAAGGGGTGAAGCTTTCTTT. The rearrangement joins TRBV6-5 to TRBJ1-1; 12 bases map to TRBD1. Germline CDR1 is MNHEY and CDR2 is SVGAGI. Trimming took 4 bases from V and 7 from J; bases not matched to a gene: 10. The CDR3 loop spans 16 amino acids.

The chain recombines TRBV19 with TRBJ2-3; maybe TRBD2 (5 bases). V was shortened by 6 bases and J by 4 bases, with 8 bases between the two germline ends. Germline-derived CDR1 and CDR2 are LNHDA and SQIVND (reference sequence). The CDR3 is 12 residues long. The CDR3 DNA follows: TGTGCCAGTAGGGCTAGCTCAGATACGCAGTATTTT. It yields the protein CASRASSDTQYF.

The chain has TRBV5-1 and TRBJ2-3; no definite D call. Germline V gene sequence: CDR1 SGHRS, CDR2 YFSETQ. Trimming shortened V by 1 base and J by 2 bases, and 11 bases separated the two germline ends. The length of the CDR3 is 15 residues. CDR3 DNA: TGCGCCAGCAGCTTGTTCGCGGAGAACACAGATACGCAGTATTTT. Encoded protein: CASSLFAENTDTQYF. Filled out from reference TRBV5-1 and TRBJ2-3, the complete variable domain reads KAGVTQTPRYLIKTRGQQVTLSCSPISGHRSVSWYQQTPGQGLQFLFEYFSETQRNKGNFPGRFSGRQFSNSRSEMNVSTLELGDSALYLCASSLFAENTDTQYFGPGTRLTVL.

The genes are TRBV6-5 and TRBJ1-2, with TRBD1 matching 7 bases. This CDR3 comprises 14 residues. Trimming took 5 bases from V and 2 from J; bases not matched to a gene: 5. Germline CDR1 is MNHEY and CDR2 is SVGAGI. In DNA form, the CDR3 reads TGTGCCAGCAGTACCCAGACAGGGAACTATGGCTACACCTTC. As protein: CASSTQTGNYGYTF.

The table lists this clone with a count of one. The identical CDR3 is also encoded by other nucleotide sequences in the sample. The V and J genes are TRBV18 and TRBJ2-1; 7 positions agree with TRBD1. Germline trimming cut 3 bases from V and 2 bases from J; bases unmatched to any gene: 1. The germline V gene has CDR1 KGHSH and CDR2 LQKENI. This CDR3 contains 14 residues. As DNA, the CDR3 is TGTGCCAGCTCACCGGGACAGCCCTACAATGAGCAGTTCTTC. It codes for CASSPGQPYNEQFF.

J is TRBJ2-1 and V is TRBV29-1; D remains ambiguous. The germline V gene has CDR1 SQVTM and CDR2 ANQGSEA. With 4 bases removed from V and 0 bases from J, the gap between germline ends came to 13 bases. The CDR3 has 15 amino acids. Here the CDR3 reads CSVGTHSSSYNEQFF. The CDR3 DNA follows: TGCAGCGTTGGAACCCACTCCTCCTCCTACAATGAGCAGTTCTTC.